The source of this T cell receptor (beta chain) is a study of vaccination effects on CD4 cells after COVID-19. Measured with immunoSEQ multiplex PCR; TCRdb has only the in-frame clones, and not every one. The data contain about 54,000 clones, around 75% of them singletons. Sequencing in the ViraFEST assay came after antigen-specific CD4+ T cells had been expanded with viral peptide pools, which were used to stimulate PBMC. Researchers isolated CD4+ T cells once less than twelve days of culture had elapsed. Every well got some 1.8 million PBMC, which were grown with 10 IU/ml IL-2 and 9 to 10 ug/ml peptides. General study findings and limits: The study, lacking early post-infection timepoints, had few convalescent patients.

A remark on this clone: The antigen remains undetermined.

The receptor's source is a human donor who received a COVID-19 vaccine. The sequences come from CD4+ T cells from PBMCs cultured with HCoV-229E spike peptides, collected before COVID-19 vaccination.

The CDR3, as DNA: TGCGCCAGCAGCCCCCTGGCCAGCTCCTACAATGAGCAGTTCTTC. This codes for CASSPLASSYNEQFF. The chain links TRBV5-1 to TRBJ2-1; no definite D call. From germline, CDR1 is SGHRS and CDR2 YFSETQ. CDR3 size: 15 residues. Trimming pared 4 bases from V and 0 bases from J, leaving 11 bases between. Full variable domain (remainder filled in from reference TRBV5-1 and TRBJ2-1): KAGVTQTPRYLIKTRGQQVTLSCSPISGHRSVSWYQQTPGQGLQFLFEYFSETQRNKGNFPGRFSGRQFSNSRSEMNVSTLELGDSALYLCASSPLASSYNEQFFGPGTRLTVL.